This T cell receptor beta chain was captured by sequencing in a study of technical replicates of blood from several donors. This clone was observed once. Generated by immunoSEQ multiplex PCR, the TCRdb table keeps only in-frame clones and is missing some. The data show tens of thousands of clones, roughly 94% seen once. V lost 0 bases, J lost 3 bases, and 6 bases lay in between. CDR3 length equals 13 residues. Germline values: CDR1 SGHRS, CDR2 YFSETQ. Sequencing used T cells isolated from PBMCs. The chain links TRBV5-1 to TRBJ1-1, with D unresolved. The receptor's source is a human donor in good health. CDR3 sequence reads: CASSLVGDTEAFF. CDR3 coding DNA: TGCGCCAGCAGCTTGGTCGGGGACACTGAAGCTTTCTTT.